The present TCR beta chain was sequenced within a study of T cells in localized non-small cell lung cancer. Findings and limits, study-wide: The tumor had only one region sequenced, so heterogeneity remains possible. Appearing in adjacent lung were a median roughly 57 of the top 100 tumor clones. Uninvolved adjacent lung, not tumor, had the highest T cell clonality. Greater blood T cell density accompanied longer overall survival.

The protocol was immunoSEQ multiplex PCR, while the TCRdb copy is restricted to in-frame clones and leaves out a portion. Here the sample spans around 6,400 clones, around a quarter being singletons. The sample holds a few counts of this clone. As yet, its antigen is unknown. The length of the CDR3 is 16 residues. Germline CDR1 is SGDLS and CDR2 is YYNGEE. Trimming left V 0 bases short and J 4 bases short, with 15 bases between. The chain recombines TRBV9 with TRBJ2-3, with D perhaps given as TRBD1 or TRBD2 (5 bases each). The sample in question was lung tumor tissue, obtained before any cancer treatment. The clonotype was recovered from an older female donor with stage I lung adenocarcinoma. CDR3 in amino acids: CASSVESGRASDTQYF. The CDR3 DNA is TGTGCCAGCAGCGTAGAAAGCGGCAGGGCCTCAGATACGCAGTATTTT.